The 24 T cell receptor beta chains in this list originate from one sample, sequenced in a study of blood T cell repertoires in COVID-19. The assay was immunoSEQ multiplex PCR, and TCRdb's table has in-frame clones only and misses some. Of under 95,000 clones in the sample, about nine tenths were seen once. Sequences were obtained from peripheral blood. The receptors derive from a human donor in a cohort sampled during active COVID-19.

This clone has only one observation. CDR3 nucleotide sequence: TGTGCCAGCAGCATTTCGGGGAATGAGCAGTTCTTC. As protein: CASSISGNEQFF. V gene TRBV7-9 combines with J gene TRBJ2-1; D may be TRBD2 (5 bases). The CDR3 covers 12 residues. Germline V CDR1 and CDR2: SEHNR, FQNEAQ (reference sequence). Trimming took off 5 bases at V and 7 bases at J, with 9 bases between the two ends. The full variable domain, with the rest looked up from reference TRBV7-9 and TRBJ2-1, is DTGVSQNPRHKITKRGQNVTFRCDPISEHNRLYWYRQTLGQGPEFLTYFQNEAQLEKSRLLSDRFSAERPKGSFSTLEIQRTEQGDSAMYLCASSISGNEQFFGPGTRLTVL.

V is TRBV9 and J is TRBJ1-4, with a tentative D call TRBD1 (5 bases). Germline assignment: CDR1 SGDLS and CDR2 YYNGEE. The CDR3 is made up of 15 amino acids. V lost 0 bases and J 3 bases, leaving 9 bases between the germline ends. In DNA form, the CDR3 reads TGTGCCAGCAGCGTAGGCCAGGGCCCTAATGAAAAACTGTTTTTT. Protein sequence: CASSVGQGPNEKLFF.

V gene TRBV29-1 combines with J gene TRBJ1-2; TRBD1 matches 8 bases. The V segment lost 7 bases and the J segment 4 bases; nucleotides outside the gene matches: 20. Per the germline V gene, CDR1 is SQVTM and CDR2 is ANQGSEA. The CDR3 extends over 17 amino acids. CDR3 protein: CSARGPGQALVSYGYTF. The CDR3 DNA sequence: TGCAGCGCCAGAGGGCCGGGACAGGCGTTAGTAAGCTATGGCTACACCTTC.

The chain is built from TRBV6-4 and TRBJ2-3; 7 bases are a match to TRBD2. The ends lost 0 bases at V and 2 bases at J; junction bases unmatched: 8. CDR1 is MRHNA, CDR2 SNTAGT, per germline. This CDR3 spans 17 amino acids. The CDR3 nucleotides are TGTGCCAGCAGTGACTCTGAAACGGGGGGAGTCACAGATACGCAGTATTTT. It encodes CASSDSETGGVTDTQYF.

For this clone: Germline and junction disagree at one end, which may indicate a read error. Here the CDR3 reads CASSLGSWTGGNQPQHF. CDR3 coding DNA: TGTGCCAGCAGTTTGGGGTCCTGGACAGGGGGCAACCAGCCCCAGCATTTT. This chain links TRBV7-2 with TRBJ1-5; 11 bases are a match to TRBD1. The germline CDR1 and CDR2 sequences are SGHTA and FQGNSA. The CDR3 is 17 residues long.

The genes are TRBV27 and TRBJ1-2; maybe TRBD1 (6 bases). This CDR3 contains 13 residues. V was clipped by 6 bases and J by 4 bases, with 12 bases between them. The V gene's germline CDR1 is MNHEY and CDR2 SMNVEV (reference sequence). CDR3 nucleotides: TGTGCCAGCAGCCCCACAGGGCCCTATGGCTACACCTTC. Translated, it gives CASSPTGPYGYTF.

The CDR3 spells CSVEDGLLSGRAFF. Written as DNA, the CDR3 is TGCAGCGTTGAGGATGGTCTCCTAAGTGGGCGAGCTTTCTTT. The chain uses TRBV29-1 and TRBJ1-1; unclear D gene. Germline CDR1 reads SQVTM; CDR2 reads ANQGSEA. Trimming pared 3 bases from V and 10 bases from J, leaving 21 bases between. The CDR3 loop spans 14 amino acids. The whole variable domain, remainder taken from reference TRBV29-1 and TRBJ1-1, is SAVISQKPSRDICQRGTSLTIQCQVDSQVTMMFWYRQQPGQSLTLIATANQGSEATYESGFVIDKFPISRPNLTFSTLTVSNMSPEDSSIYLCSVEDGLLSGRAFFGQGTRLTVV.

The table lists this clone with a count of one. The chain uses TRBV12-2 and TRBJ2-1; TRBD2 was called by the table and not checked on the DNA. TRBV12-2 is noted as a pseudogene. This CDR3 comprises 15 residues. CDR3 bases: TGTGCAAGTCGCTTAGAGGAGGGAGCCTACAATGAGCAGTTCTTC. Its translation: CASRLEEGAYNEQFF.

The CDR3 nucleotides read TGTGCCAGCAGGGACAGGACCTACGAGCAGTACTTC. Its translation is CASRDRTYEQYF. The V gene is TRBV2, the J gene TRBJ2-7, with 7 bases matching TRBD1. V trimming: 6 bases; J trimming: 2 bases; junction bases outside the gene matches: 1. CDR3 length: 12 residues. Germline values: CDR1 SNHLY, CDR2 FYNNEI.

The V gene is TRBV3-1 (or the pseudogene TRBV3-2), the J gene TRBJ2-2; the match to TRBD2 covers 7 bases. V was pared by 4 bases and J by 4 bases, with 3 bases of the junction left unmatched. The CDR3 sequence is 14 residues long. CDR1 is LGHDT, CDR2 YNNKEL, per germline (reference sequence). The CDR3 region has the DNA TGTGCCAGCAGCCGCACGGGGGGCACCGGGGAGCTGTTTTTT. Encoded protein: CASSRTGGTGELFF.

The genes are TRBV7-8 and TRBJ1-5; TRBD1 matches at 8 bases. Per germline, CDR1 SGHVS and CDR2 FQNEAQ. This CDR3 comprises 15 residues. Trimming cost V 6 bases and J 1 base; bases outside gene matches: 5. The CDR3 DNA is TGTGCCAGCAGTCGTACAGGGGGAAGCAATCAGCCCCAGCATTTT. This codes for CASSRTGGSNQPQHF.

Here the CDR3 reads CASSQDLSAAGELFF. CDR3 sequence (DNA): TGCGCCAGCAGCCAAGATCTGAGCGCAGCCGGGGAGCTGTTTTTT. This rearrangement joins TRBV4-3 to TRBJ2-2; D not resolved. Trimming pared 0 bases from V and 6 bases from J, leaving 11 bases between. The CDR3 runs to 15 residues. Per germline, CDR1 LGHNA and CDR2 YSLEER.

CDR3 in DNA: TGTGCCATCACAAGGACTACCACAGATACGCAGTATTTT. Translated, it gives CAITRTTTDTQYF. The chain joins TRBV10-3 to TRBJ2-3; a weak D match, TRBD2 (6 bases). CDR1 and CDR2 from the germline V gene are ENHRY and SYGVKD. V gave up 7 bases and J gave up 2 bases, with 10 bases separating them. The CDR3 loop spans 13 amino acids.

The gene calls are TRBV5-8 and TRBJ1-2, with 8 bases that match TRBD1. V was pared by 5 bases and J by 1 base, with 7 bases of the junction left unmatched. Germline V lookup: CDR1 SGHTS, CDR2 YDEGEE. CDR3 size: 15 residues. The DNA of the CDR3 is TGTGCCAGCAGACGCCGGGACAGGAGTAACTATGGCTACACCTTC. Translated, it gives CASRRRDRSNYGYTF.

V is TRBV18 and J is TRBJ1-5, with D possibly being TRBD1 (6 bases). Trimming removed 0 bases at V and 6 bases at J, with 12 bases between. Germline CDR1 and CDR2: KGHSH and LQKENI. This CDR3 comprises 15 residues. CDR3 sequence: CASSPPGGGGQPQHF. The DNA of the CDR3 is TGTGCCAGCTCACCACCGGGGGGGGGCGGTCAGCCCCAGCATTTT. The full variable domain, completed using reference TRBV18 and TRBJ1-5, is NAGVMQNPRHLVRRRGQEARLRCSPMKGHSHVYWYRQLPEEGLKFMVYLQKENIIDESGMPKERFSAEFPKEGPSILRIQQVVRGDSAAYFCASSPPGGGGQPQHFGDGTRLSIL.

The rearrangement joins TRBV6-4 to TRBJ2-2, with TRBD2 identical over 10 bases. Losses at the gene ends were 6 bases for V and 1 base for J; bases not matched to a gene: 2. This CDR3 is 15 amino acids long. Germline V gene sequence: CDR1 MRHNA, CDR2 SNTAGT. Here the CDR3 DNA reads TGTGCCAGCAGCAGGACTAGCGGGAACACCGGGGAGCTGTTTTTT. It translates to CASSRTSGNTGELFF.

The rearrangement links TRBV3-1 (or the pseudogene TRBV3-2) to TRBJ2-1, with 8 bases lining up with TRBD2. This CDR3 is built from 14 residues. V lost 5 bases, J lost 2 bases, and 2 bases stayed unmatched. Germline V CDR1 and CDR2: LGHDT, YNNKEL (reference sequence). The CDR3: CASSVAGTYNEQFF. In DNA form, the CDR3 reads TGTGCCAGCAGCGTAGCGGGGACCTACAATGAGCAGTTCTTC.

The V and J genes are TRBV5-4 and TRBJ2-7; TRBD1 matches 8 bases. This CDR3 contains 14 residues. The V gene end was trimmed by 1 base and the J gene end by 3 bases; junction bases not matched to a gene: 3. Germline CDR1 SGHNT, CDR2 YYREEE (reference sequence). DNA of the CDR3: TGTGCCAGCAGCTTGTCAGGGGGCTACTACGAGCAGTACTTC. Amino acids: CASSLSGGYYEQYF.

This clone was found many times. V is TRBV5-4 and J is TRBJ1-6, with D unresolved. In germline, CDR1 is SGHNT, CDR2 YYREEE (reference sequence). The CDR3 covers 14 residues. The ends were cut back, 5 bases at V and 5 bases at J, with 11 bases in the middle. CDR3 amino acids: CASRRVGDNSPLHF. CDR3 bases: TGTGCCAGCAGACGGGTCGGGGATAATTCACCCCTCCACTTT. Looking up the rest from reference TRBV5-4 and TRBJ1-6 gives the full variable domain: ETGVTQSPTHLIKTRGQQVTLRCSSQSGHNTVSWYQQALGQGPQFIFQYYREEENGRGNFPPRFSGLQFPNYSSELNVNALELDDSALYLCASRRVGDNSPLHFGNGTRLTVT.

On this clone itself: The same CDR3 also results from other DNA sequences found in this sample. The DNA for the CDR3 is TGCGCCAGCAGCCTTGACAGCAGCAATCAGCCCCAGCATTTT. Encoded protein: CASSLDSSNQPQHF. This chain uses TRBV5-1 with TRBJ1-5, with D possibly being TRBD1 (5 bases). The CDR3 spans 14 residues. Trimming left V 4 bases short and J 1 base short, with 9 bases between. Per the germline V gene, CDR1 is SGHRS and CDR2 is YFSETQ. Variable domain in full (rest from reference TRBV5-1 and TRBJ1-5): KAGVTQTPRYLIKTRGQQVTLSCSPISGHRSVSWYQQTPGQGLQFLFEYFSETQRNKGNFPGRFSGRQFSNSRSEMNVSTLELGDSALYLCASSLDSSNQPQHFGDGTRLSIL.

J is TRBJ2-3 and V is TRBV6-5, with 10 nucleotides matching TRBD2. This CDR3 spans 15 amino acids. Germline V gene lookup returns CDR1 MNHEY and CDR2 SVGAGI. The V and J ends lost 5 bases and 1 base, in that order; junction bases with no gene match: 3. The chain's CDR3 is CASSTGTSGTDTQYF. CDR3 in DNA: TGTGCCAGCAGTACCGGGACTAGCGGCACAGATACGCAGTATTTT.

V gene TRBV5-1 combines with J gene TRBJ2-1; 8 bases agree with TRBD1. This CDR3 contains 15 residues. Per the germline V gene, CDR1 is SGHRS and CDR2 is YFSETQ. V lost 4 bases to trimming and J lost 5 bases; unmatched junction nucleotides: 8. CDR3 amino acids: CASSPGQGDNNEQFF. CDR3 DNA sequence: TGCGCCAGCAGCCCCGGACAGGGAGATAACAATGAGCAGTTCTTC.

The V and J genes are TRBV7-2 and TRBJ2-6, with D possibly TRBD1 on 6 matching bases. Germline CDR1 and CDR2: SGHTA and FQGNSA. The V end was cut by 8 bases, the J end by 4 bases, with 15 bases between. This CDR3 region has 15 residues. The CDR3 protein is CASYRDRSGANVLTF. The CDR3, as DNA: TGTGCCAGCTACAGGGATCGTTCCGGGGCCAACGTCCTGACTTTC. Combining the CDR3 with reference TRBV7-2 and TRBJ2-6 gives the whole variable domain GAGVSQSPSNKVTEKGKDVELRCDPISGHTALYWYRQSLGQGLEFLIYFQGNSAPDKSGLPSDRFSAERTGGSVSTLTIQRTQQEDSAVYLCASYRDRSGANVLTFGAGSRLTVL.

The chain combines TRBV7-7 with TRBJ1-1; D is unclear. CDR1 and CDR2 from the germline V gene are SSHAT and FNYEAQ (reference sequence). V was cut by 1 base and J by 0 bases, with 3 bases left in between. The CDR3 is 13 residues long. In nucleotides, the CDR3 is TGTGCCAGCAGCTTAGACATGAACACTGAAGCTTTCTTT. Amino acids: CASSLDMNTEAFF.